The 28 T cell receptor beta chains given below trace back to one sample, sequenced in a study of T-cell reconstitution after alpha-beta-depleted transplantation in children. Unique molecular identifiers were built into the TCRbeta library. TCRdb re-analysed the PCR reads in MiXCR, keeping a single row per CDR3 protein. The sample lists over 550,000 distinct CDR3 sequences, about 11% occurring once. Sequencing was performed on PBMCs from the stem cell graft donor, taken from the stem cell graft. Receptor source: a human donor who donated a stem cell graft to a child with acute myeloid leukemia.

This clonotype has only a few counts. V is TRBV12-3 or TRBV12-4 and J is TRBJ2-7; 9 positions match TRBD1. Trimming removed 7 bases from V and 6 bases from J; junction bases left unmatched: 10. The CDR3 extends over 14 amino acids. In DNA, the CDR3 is TGTGCCAGCATGAAGGACAGGGGTCCCGCCGAGCAGTACTTC. Translated, it gives CASMKDRGPAEQYF.

This clonotype was seen ten or more times. The rearrangement uses TRBV20-1 and TRBJ2-3; perhaps TRBD2 as D (6 bases). The germline V gene has CDR1 DFQATT and CDR2 SNEGSKA (reference sequence). The length of the CDR3 is 12 residues. V gave up 7 bases and J gave up 4 bases, with 12 bases separating them. The CDR3 DNA is TGCAGTGTTTCTGGGGAGGCAGATACGCAGTATTTT. Translated, it gives CSVSGEADTQYF.

The chain employs TRBV18 and TRBJ2-2; TRBD1 might be the D (6 bases). The germline V and J ends were trimmed by 7 bases and 1 base, with 10 bases remaining between them. This CDR3 spans 14 amino acids. Germline V gene data show CDR1 as KGHSH and CDR2 as LQKENI. The CDR3 nucleotides are TGTGCCAGCTTCTTGACAGGGAACACCGGGGAGCTGTTTTTT. As protein: CASFLTGNTGELFF.

This clonotype has ten or more counts. The J gene is TRBJ2-7, the V gene TRBV5-1; D unresolved. CDR1 and CDR2 from the germline V gene are SGHRS and YFSETQ. V lost 0 bases to trimming and J lost 1 base, with 8 bases between them. This CDR3 is built from 14 residues. Here the CDR3 reads CASSLGPASYEQYF. DNA of the CDR3: TGCGCCAGCAGCTTGGGGCCGGCTTCCTACGAGCAGTACTTC. The whole variable domain, remainder taken from reference TRBV5-1 and TRBJ2-7, is KAGVTQTPRYLIKTRGQQVTLSCSPISGHRSVSWYQQTPGQGLQFLFEYFSETQRNKGNFPGRFSGRQFSNSRSEMNVSTLELGDSALYLCASSLGPASYEQYFGPGTRLTVT.

This clonotype was seen a few times. The chain couples TRBV3-1 to TRBJ2-5; D may be TRBD1 (5 bases). This CDR3 is built from 15 residues. V was trimmed by 4 bases and J by 2 bases, leaving 14 bases between them. The germline V gene encodes CDR1 LGHDT and CDR2 YNNKEL (reference sequence). This CDR3 is CASSPGRATQETQYF. As DNA, the CDR3 is TGTGCCAGCAGCCCGGGCAGGGCCACTCAAGAGACCCAGTACTTC.

The rearrangement links TRBV7-2 to TRBJ1-2; the match to TRBD1 covers 8 bases. V lost 5 bases, J lost 2 bases, and 7 bases stayed unmatched. The CDR3 totals 15 residues. Germline values: CDR1 SGHTA, CDR2 FQGNSA. The CDR3 sequence is CASSTSGQVNYGYTF. The CDR3 bases are TGTGCCAGCAGCACATCGGGACAGGTGAACTATGGCTACACCTTC.

This clonotype has a count of ten or more. V usage is TRBV6-2 or TRBV6-3 and J usage is TRBJ2-4; no clear D. Germline V gene sequence: CDR1 MNHEY, CDR2 SVGEGT. This CDR3 is 15 amino acids long. Between the trimmed V and J ends, which lost 0 bases and 1 base, there was a span of 7 bases. CDR3 loop: CASSYSLGAKNIQYF. CDR3 nucleotide sequence: TGTGCCAGCAGTTACTCCCTAGGCGCCAAAAACATTCAGTACTTC.

The genes are TRBV10-3 and TRBJ2-1; 9 bases line up with TRBD2. Germline CDR1 ENHRY, CDR2 SYGVKD. This CDR3 is built from 16 residues. Trimming cost V 4 bases and J 4 bases; bases outside gene matches: 8. CDR3 sequence reads: CAISGTGTSSYNEQFF. The DNA of the CDR3 is TGTGCCATCAGTGGTACCGGGACTAGCAGTTACAATGAGCAGTTCTTC.

In its sample, this clonotype was seen many times. The genes are TRBV10-3 and TRBJ2-2, with 8 bases matching TRBD2. The CDR3 spans 14 residues. Germline values: CDR1 ENHRY, CDR2 SYGVKD. J gave up 5 bases and V 2 bases, and 1 base lay outside the gene matches. This CDR3 is CAISELAGTGELFF. The CDR3 DNA sequence: TGTGCCATCAGTGAGCTAGCGGGTACCGGGGAGCTGTTTTTT.

The J gene is TRBJ2-2, the V gene TRBV9; TRBD2 might be the D (6 bases). Germline values: CDR1 SGDLS, CDR2 YYNGEE. The CDR3 extends over 15 amino acids. The V gene lost 3 bases and the J gene lost 5 bases, with 14 bases spanning the gap. CDR3 in DNA: TGTGCCAGCAGCGCCCTAGCGTGGAAGACCGGGGAGCTGTTTTTT. Protein product: CASSALAWKTGELFF.

This clonotype was counted at least ten times. The rearrangement uses TRBV12-3 or TRBV12-4 and TRBJ2-4; no firm D call. Trimming pared 7 bases from V and 7 bases from J, leaving 8 bases between. The CDR3 has 11 amino acids. For the CDR3, the DNA is TGTGCCAGCACCCTAAAGAACATTCAGTACTTC. It encodes CASTLKNIQYF.

The table lists this clonotype with a few counts. This sequence joins TRBV11-2 and TRBJ2-1; perhaps TRBD2 as D (5 bases). Germline V gives CDR1 SGHAT, CDR2 FQNNGV. Trimming took off 8 bases at V and 1 base at J, with 9 bases between the two ends. The CDR3 loop spans 13 amino acids. In nucleotides, the CDR3 is TGTGCCAGCGGTGGACTGTCCTACAATGAGCAGTTCTTC. Translated: CASGGLSYNEQFF.

This clonotype turned up a few times. The rearrangement links TRBV20-1 to TRBJ2-5; D is tentatively TRBD1 or TRBD2 (5 bases each). CDR3 length: 16 amino acids. Germline V lookup: CDR1 DFQATT, CDR2 SNEGSKA (reference sequence). Trimming shortened V by 1 base and J by 4 bases, and 19 bases separated the two germline ends. CDR3 sequence reads: CSARVQTGTARETQYF. The DNA for the CDR3 is TGCAGTGCTAGAGTCCAAACCGGGACCGCGAGAGAGACCCAGTACTTC.

This clonotype was seen a handful of times. This chain joins TRBV27 and TRBJ2-7, with 7 positions matching TRBD1. Germline loops: CDR1 MNHEY, CDR2 SMNVEV (reference sequence). V was pared by 2 bases and J by 0 bases, with 10 bases of the junction left unmatched. The CDR3 is made up of 17 amino acids. The CDR3 loop reads CASSLRGRGFSSYEQYF. The CDR3 region has the DNA TGTGCCAGCAGTTTAAGGGGCAGGGGGTTCAGCTCCTACGAGCAGTACTTC.

There are many counts of this clonotype. The chain carries TRBV20-1 and TRBJ2-3; 9 bases fit TRBD2. The germline gives CDR1 DFQATT, CDR2 SNEGSKA (reference sequence). V lost 3 bases, J lost 2 bases, and 6 bases stayed unmatched. This CDR3 is 15 amino acids long. The CDR3 coding sequence is TGCAGTGCTAGCAGACTAGCGGAATTCACAGATACGCAGTATTTT. Translated: CSASRLAEFTDTQYF.

This clonotype was observed many times. The chain has TRBV2 and TRBJ2-5, with TRBD1 identical over 9 bases. The germline CDR1 and CDR2 sequences are SNHLY and FYNNEI. J lost 4 bases, V lost 6 bases, and 9 bases had no gene match. The CDR3 length is 15 residues. CDR3 nucleotides: TGTGCCAGCAGCGACCCGGGACAGGGAGGAGAGACCCAGTACTTC. Protein: CASSDPGQGGETQYF.

This clonotype was counted ten times or more. The rearrangement links TRBV5-1 to TRBJ2-1; D is unresolved. Germline values: CDR1 SGHRS, CDR2 YFSETQ. Trimming left V 7 bases short and J 1 base short, with 9 bases between. The CDR3 sequence is 13 residues long. CDR3 protein: CASGSFSYNEQFF. For the CDR3, the DNA is TGCGCCAGCGGTTCCTTTTCCTACAATGAGCAGTTCTTC.

V and J are TRBV16 and TRBJ2-7; 9 bases are shared with TRBD2. J was trimmed by 6 bases and V by 0 bases; bases with no gene match: 6. Per the germline V gene, CDR1 is KGHSY and CDR2 is FQNENV. The CDR3 is 15 amino acids. The CDR3 DNA reads TGTGCCAGCAGCCAATCGCGCGGGAGGGGGCCCGAGCAGTACTTC. Protein: CASSQSRGRGPEQYF.

Comments on this clonotype: This may come from a read error, since a much larger clone is one base off. The chain couples TRBV4-3 to TRBJ2-6; D is perhaps TRBD2 (5 bases). Germline lookup yields CDR1 LGHNA and CDR2 YSLEER. Between the trimmed V and J ends, which lost 0 bases and 4 bases, there was a span of 10 bases. This CDR3 region has 16 residues. The CDR3 coding sequence is TGCGCCAGCAGCCAAGATACGGGATTGGGGGCCAACGTCCTGACTTTC. Amino acid sequence: CASSQDTGLGANVLTF.

The V gene is TRBV11-2, the J gene TRBJ2-1, with 10 positions matching TRBD2. CDR1 and CDR2 (germline): SGHAT, FQNNGV. The CDR3 spans 16 residues. Trimming removed 5 bases from V and 1 base from J; junction bases left unmatched: 5. CDR3 sequence reads: CASSPTSGASYNEQFF. In DNA form, the CDR3 reads TGTGCCAGCAGCCCTACTAGCGGGGCTTCCTACAATGAGCAGTTCTTC.

This clonotype was found a few times. The V call is TRBV20-1, the J call TRBJ2-7, with D tentatively TRBD1 (5 bases). The CDR3 has 14 residues. The germline V and J ends were trimmed by 6 bases and 2 bases, with 17 bases remaining between them. CDR1 DFQATT and CDR2 SNEGSKA come from the germline V gene (reference sequence). Here the CDR3 reads CSAPPAGNPYEQYF. For the CDR3, the DNA is TGCAGTGCCCCACCCGCAGGGAATCCCTACGAGCAGTACTTC.

The CDR3: CASSYTSGTVNEQFF. The CDR3 DNA reads TGTGCCAGCAGTTACACTTCCGGGACCGTCAATGAGCAGTTCTTC. The chain recombines TRBV6-5 with TRBJ2-1, with D perhaps matching TRBD1 or TRBD2 (5 bases each). This CDR3 spans 15 amino acids. Germline CDR1 reads MNHEY; CDR2 reads SVGAGI. The V end lost 2 bases, the J end lost 6 bases, and 14 bases lay between the germline ends.

This clonotype has ten or more counts. The J gene is TRBJ2-1, the V gene TRBV20-1; TRBD2 matches at 7 bases. J gave up 8 bases and V 7 bases, and 5 bases lay outside the gene matches. The CDR3 loop spans 11 amino acids. Germline CDR1 DFQATT, CDR2 SNEGSKA (reference sequence). CDR3 in amino acids: CSDGRIHEQFF. Written as DNA, the CDR3 is TGCAGTGACGGGAGGATCCATGAGCAGTTCTTC.

The chain couples TRBV5-1 to TRBJ2-3, with D uncertain. The CDR3 contains 15 residues. Trimming shortened V by 1 base and J by 0 bases, and 9 bases separated the two germline ends. Per the germline V gene, CDR1 is SGHRS and CDR2 is YFSETQ. Written as DNA, the CDR3 is TGCGCCAGCAGCTTGACAGTACCCAGCACAGATACGCAGTATTTT. Its protein is CASSLTVPSTDTQYF.

This clonotype was counted many times. V and J are TRBV9 and TRBJ2-7, with TRBD2 identical over 8 bases. Germline CDR1 reads SGDLS; CDR2 reads YYNGEE. V lost 5 bases to trimming and J lost 5 bases; unmatched junction nucleotides: 12. The CDR3 contains 15 residues. CDR3 in DNA: TGTGCCAGCAGTTTGACCGGGACTAGAGGGGACGAGCAGTACTTC. Amino acid sequence: CASSLTGTRGDEQYF.

This clonotype was seen at least ten times. J is TRBJ2-1 and V is TRBV4-3; no definite D call. Germline CDR1 and CDR2: LGHNA and YSLEER. The CDR3 consists of 14 residues. The V end was cut by 8 bases, the J end by 5 bases, with 16 bases between. The CDR3 nucleotides read TGCGCCAGCGGGCACGTAGACCGTAACAATGAGCAGTTCTTC. As protein: CASGHVDRNNEQFF.

This chain uses TRBV2 with TRBJ1-4; the D gene is possibly TRBD1 (5 bases). The CDR3 has 13 amino acids. Germline CDR1 reads SNHLY; CDR2 reads FYNNEI. Trimming removed 5 bases at V and 5 bases at J, with 9 bases between. For the CDR3, the DNA is TGTGCCAGCAGTCGGGACGGCAATGAAAAACTGTTTTTT. It codes for CASSRDGNEKLFF. The variable domain in full, completed from reference TRBV2 and TRBJ1-4, reads EPEVTQTPSHQVTQMGQEVILRCVPISNHLYFYWYRQILGQKVEFLVSFYNNEISEKSEIFDDQFSVERPDGSNFTLKIRSTKLEDSAMYFCASSRDGNEKLFFGSGTQLSVL.

In this sample, this clonotype turned up a few times. The chain links TRBV29-1 to TRBJ2-3, with D unclear. Per germline, CDR1 SQVTM and CDR2 ANQGSEA. This CDR3 region has 12 residues. Deletions cut 0 bases from V and 3 bases from J, with 4 bases between. For the CDR3, the DNA is TGCAGCGTTGAAGATCTGACAGATACGCAGTATTTT. This codes for CSVEDLTDTQYF.